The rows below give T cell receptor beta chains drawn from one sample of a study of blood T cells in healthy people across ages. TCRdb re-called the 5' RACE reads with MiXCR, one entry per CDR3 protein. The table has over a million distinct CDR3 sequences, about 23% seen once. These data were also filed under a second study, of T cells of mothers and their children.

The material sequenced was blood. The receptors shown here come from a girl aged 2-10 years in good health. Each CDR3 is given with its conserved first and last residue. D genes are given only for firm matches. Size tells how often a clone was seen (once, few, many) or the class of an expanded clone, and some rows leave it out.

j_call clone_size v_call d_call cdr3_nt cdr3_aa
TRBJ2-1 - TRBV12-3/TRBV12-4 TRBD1 TGTGCCAGCAACAGGGACAGGGTCAACAATGAGCAGTTCTTC CASNRDRVNNEQFF
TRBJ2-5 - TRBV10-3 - TGTGCCATCAGCGAAGAGACCCAGTACTTC CAISEETQYF
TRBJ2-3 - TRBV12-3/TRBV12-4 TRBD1 TGTGCCAGCAGTTTAGAGGGGGCAGGGGACGATACGCAGTATTTT CASSLEGAGDDTQYF
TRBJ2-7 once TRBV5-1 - TGCGCCAGCAGCTTGGTTTCAGGGACCTCTATCTACGAGCAGTACTTC CASSLVSGTSIYEQYF
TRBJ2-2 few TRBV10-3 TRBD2 TGTGCCATCAGTGCGTCTAGCGGGAGGATGAACACCGGGGAGCTGTTTTTT CAISASSGRMNTGELFF
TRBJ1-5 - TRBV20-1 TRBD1 TGCAGTGCCAAGGGACAGGGTGAGGCTCAGCCCCAGCATTTT CSAKGQGEAQPQHF
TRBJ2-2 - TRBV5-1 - TGCGCCAGCAGCTTGTCCCTCGTGGCGACCGGGGAGCTGTTTTTT CASSLSLVATGELFF
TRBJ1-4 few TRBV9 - TGTGCCAGCAGCCCGGGGTGGGCAGGCAACGAAAAACTGTTTTTT CASSPGWAGNEKLFF
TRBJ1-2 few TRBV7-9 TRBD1 TGTGCCAGCAGCTTAACCCGACAGGGGGTTTATGGCTACACCTTC CASSLTRQGVYGYTF
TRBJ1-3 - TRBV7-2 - TGTGCCAGCAGCTTAACAGCAGGGGCTACTGGAAACACCATATATTTT CASSLTAGATGNTIYF
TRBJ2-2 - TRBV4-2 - TGTGCCAGCAGCCAAGATGCATGGGAGAAGCTGTTTTTT CASSQDAWEKLFF
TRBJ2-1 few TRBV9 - TGTGCCAGCAGCGTAACAGCGGAGTCCTACAATGAGCAGTTCTTC CASSVTAESYNEQFF
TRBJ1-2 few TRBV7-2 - TGTGCCAGCAGCCCCCGCCTTATCGAAGGCCTCAACTATGGCTACACCTTC CASSPRLIEGLNYGYTF
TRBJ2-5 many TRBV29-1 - TGCAGCGTTGAAGGCGCGGAGACCCAGTACTTC CSVEGAETQYF
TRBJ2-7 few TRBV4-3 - TGCGCCAGCAGCCAAGAAACTGATCTGGGCGAGCAGTACTTC CASSQETDLGEQYF
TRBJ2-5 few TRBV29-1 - TGCAGCGTCGAAGATCCAGACGGATTCCAAGAGACCCAGTACTTC CSVEDPDGFQETQYF
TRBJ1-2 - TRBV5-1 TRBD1 TGCGCCAGCAGCGAGGGGACAGGAAATAATTGGAGCTATGGCTACACCTTC CASSEGTGNNWSYGYTF
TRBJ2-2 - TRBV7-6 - TGTGCCAGCAGGAGGACGGGAGCCGACACCGGGGAGCTGTTTTTT CASRRTGADTGELFF
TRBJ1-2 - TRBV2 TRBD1 TGTGCCAGCAGCCCAGGACAGGGGGCATTCAACACCTTC CASSPGQGAFNTF